What follows are 23 T cell receptor beta chains derived from one specimen sequenced in a study of metastatic and nonmetastatic thyroid tumors. No treatment had been given to any patient before thyroid surgery. TCRdb reanalyzed the PCR reads via MiXCR. Of tens of thousands of clones listed, over 10% are singletons. Specimen: blood. These receptor sequences come from a female donor with papillary thyroid cancer or a benign thyroid nodule (not recorded which). Some clones in this sample may be carry-over from other donors' samples.

V is TRBV9 and J is TRBJ2-2; tentatively, D is TRBD2 (5 bases). V shed 1 base and J shed 10 bases, with 14 bases lying between them. The germline gives CDR1 SGDLS, CDR2 YYNGEE. The CDR3 covers 14 residues. CDR3 bases: TGTGCCAGCAGCGTAACTAGATTCTCCGTGGAGCTGTTTTTT. As protein: CASSVTRFSVELFF.

Many counts were recorded for this clone. In nucleotides, the CDR3 is TGTGCCAGCAGTTTAGGGCCAAACAATGAGCAGTTCTTC. It encodes CASSLGPNNEQFF. The chain carries TRBV6-1 and TRBJ2-1; D is unclear. CDR3 length: 13 amino acids. The V gene's germline CDR1 is MNHNS and CDR2 SASEGT. V was trimmed by 5 bases and J by 5 bases, leaving 10 bases between them.

This clone was counted at least ten times. The V gene is TRBV5-1, the J gene TRBJ2-5; TRBD2 matches at 9 bases. The germline V gene encodes CDR1 SGHRS and CDR2 YFSETQ. This CDR3 is 14 amino acids long. V lost 2 bases to trimming and J lost 2 bases; unmatched junction nucleotides: 1. CDR3 in DNA: TGCGCCAGCAGCTTTGCGGGAGGGCAAGAGACCCAGTACTTC. Amino acid sequence: CASSFAGGQETQYF.

This clone showed up just a few times. Germline is not matched at one junction end, which may reflect a read error. This chain connects TRBV2 to TRBJ2-7; TRBD2 matches 8 bases. This CDR3 spans 14 amino acids. In germline, CDR1 is SNHLY, CDR2 FYNNEI. In DNA, the CDR3 is TGTGACAGCACCGCGGGGGGTGGCTACTACGAGCAGTACTTC. Protein sequence: CDSTAGGGYYEQYF.

This clone appeared many times. This chain uses TRBV7-2 with TRBJ2-1; D gene unclear. V lost 2 bases to trimming and J lost 4 bases, with 9 bases between them. From germline, CDR1 is SGHTA and CDR2 FQGNSA. This CDR3 is built from 14 residues. For the CDR3, the DNA is TGTGCCAGCAGCTTACCAGAAGATTACAATGAGCAGTTCTTC. Its translation: CASSLPEDYNEQFF.

The table lists this clone with many counts. V and J are TRBV11-1 and TRBJ2-2, with 9 bases lining up with TRBD1. With V trimmed by 5 bases and J by 7 bases, 11 bases remained unmatched. The CDR3 runs to 16 residues. Germline-derived CDR1 and CDR2 are SGHAT and FQDESV (reference sequence). The CDR3 region is CASSPNRGQSFGELFF. The DNA for the CDR3 is TGTGCCAGCAGCCCGAACAGGGGGCAATCGTTCGGGGAGCTGTTTTTT.

This clone was found many times. The CDR3 region is CASSLTSTDTQYF. CDR3 nucleotides: TGTGCCAGCAGTTTGACGTCGACAGATACGCAGTATTTT. V and J are TRBV28 and TRBJ2-3; D not resolved. The CDR3 runs 13 residues. From germline, CDR1 is MDHEN and CDR2 SYDVKM. Between the trimmed V and J ends, which lost 3 bases and 3 bases, there was a span of 7 bases.

The table lists this clone with many counts. The rearrangement joins TRBV20-1 to TRBJ1-2; D not certain. The CDR3 runs to 12 residues. The germline V gene has CDR1 DFQATT and CDR2 SNEGSKA (reference sequence). The V end lost 2 bases, the J end lost 8 bases, and 12 bases lay between the germline ends. CDR3 coding DNA: TGCAGTGCTAGATTACCTATAATCGGCTACACCTTC. This translates into CSARLPIIGYTF.

This clone was counted at least ten times. V is TRBV2 and J is TRBJ1-6; TRBD1 agrees at 7 bases. V gave up 5 bases and J gave up 9 bases; unmatched junction bases: 10. The CDR3 extends over 15 amino acids. From germline, CDR1 is SNHLY and CDR2 FYNNEI. The CDR3 nucleotides read TGTGCCAGCAGTTATCAGGGGGTAGGGACTTCACCCCTCCACTTT. Protein sequence: CASSYQGVGTSPLHF. Variable domain in full (rest from reference TRBV2 and TRBJ1-6): EPEVTQTPSHQVTQMGQEVILRCVPISNHLYFYWYRQILGQKVEFLVSFYNNEISEKSEIFDDQFSVERPDGSNFTLKIRSTKLEDSAMYFCASSYQGVGTSPLHFGNGTRLTVT.

In the case of this clone: Compared with germline, one end of the junction differs, possibly owing to a read error. The chain combines TRBV7-9 with TRBJ2-7, with 7 nucleotides matching TRBD1. Germline V CDR1 and CDR2: SEHNR, FQNEAQ (reference sequence). CDR3 size: 15 residues. The CDR3 region is CASSRAGTDSYEQYF. The CDR3 DNA follows: TGTGCAAGCAGCCGCGCCGGGACAGACTCCTACGAGCAGTACTTC.

This rearrangement joins TRBV20-1 to TRBJ2-1, with TRBD2 matching 9 bases. Losses at the gene ends were 0 bases for V and 4 bases for J; bases not matched to a gene: 10. There are 17 residues in the CDR3. Germline assignment: CDR1 DFQATT and CDR2 SNEGSKA (reference sequence). The chain's CDR3 is CSARDYPGTSTYNEQFF. CDR3 nucleotide sequence: TGCAGTGCTAGAGACTACCCGGGGACTAGCACGTACAATGAGCAGTTCTTC.

This clone was seen repeatedly, ten times or more. The chain links TRBV11-2 to TRBJ1-1, with a weak D call TRBD1 (5 bases). The CDR3 extends over 16 amino acids. Looked up from germline, CDR1 is SGHAT and CDR2 is FQNNGV. Trimming left V 2 bases short and J 4 bases short, with 17 bases between. The CDR3 DNA sequence: TGTGCCAGCAGCTTACCCCACGGGGGGTCCACCACTGAAGCTTTCTTT. It yields the protein CASSLPHGGSTTEAFF.

This clone was recorded many times. The genes are TRBV9 and TRBJ2-7; possible D gene TRBD2, 6 bases. Germline CDR1 and CDR2: SGDLS and YYNGEE. The CDR3 length is 13 residues. V lost 0 bases to trimming and J lost 10 bases, with 14 bases between them. DNA of the CDR3: TGTGCCAGCAGCGTAGTGCCAGGAGGGAGTCAGTACTTC. It encodes CASSVVPGGSQYF.

The chain couples TRBV7-2 to TRBJ2-7; 12 bases match TRBD2. Germline assignment: CDR1 SGHTA and CDR2 FQGNSA. With 5 bases clipped from V and 3 bases from J, the junction kept 5 bases outside the gene matches. The CDR3 is made up of 15 amino acids. Here the CDR3 DNA reads TGTGCCAGCAGCACGCGACTAGCGGGGGACTACGAGCAGTACTTC. Residues: CASSTRLAGDYEQYF.

This clone was counted ten times or more. The rearrangement uses TRBV6-4 and TRBJ2-1; D unresolved. Germline V lookup: CDR1 MRHNA, CDR2 SNTAGT. The CDR3 extends over 15 amino acids. V gave up 4 bases and J gave up 0 bases, with 10 bases separating them. The CDR3 is CASSAARSSYNEQFF. DNA of the CDR3: TGTGCCAGCAGTGCCGCCCGGAGCTCCTACAATGAGCAGTTCTTC.

In this sample, this clone turned up many times. This chain joins TRBV11-2 and TRBJ2-3, with D maybe TRBD1 (5 bases). Per the germline V gene, CDR1 is SGHAT and CDR2 is FQNNGV. V lost 4 bases to trimming and J lost 0 bases, with 11 bases between them. This CDR3 has 15 residues. Here the CDR3 DNA reads TGTGCCAGCAGCTCACAGGCGGCTAGCACAGATACGCAGTATTTT. This translates into CASSSQAASTDTQYF.

This clone was seen a few times. Given a much more abundant clone one base away, this may be a read error. The CDR3 DNA follows: TGCGCCAGCATCTTGGGGGGGCGAGAGACCCAGTACTTC. It yields the protein CASILGGRETQYF. J is TRBJ2-5 and V is TRBV5-1, with D perhaps matching TRBD2 (7 bases). Germline CDR1 SGHRS, CDR2 YFSETQ. The CDR3 loop spans 13 amino acids.

Many counts were recorded for this clone. This may stem from a read error, because a much larger clone lies one nucleotide away. In the same sample, other DNA sequences code for this CDR3. The chain joins TRBV2 to TRBJ1-6; the D is unclear. Germline CDR1 reads SNHLY; CDR2 reads FYNNEI. CDR3 length: 16 residues. With 6 bases removed from V and 9 bases from J, the gap between germline ends came to 21 bases. The CDR3, as DNA: TGTGCCAGCAGCGAGGAGGACTCCCGTTATGGTTCACCCCTCCACTTT. It codes for CASSEEDSRYGSPLHF.

This clone was counted at least ten times. The chain is built from TRBV6-1 and TRBJ2-3; D is unclear. The CDR3 consists of 15 residues. V lost 8 bases, J lost 1 base, and 16 bases lay in between. Germline V gene sequence: CDR1 MNHNS, CDR2 SASEGT. CDR3 sequence reads: CASRKDRVGTDTQYF. CDR3 DNA sequence: TGTGCCAGCCGTAAAGATCGGGTGGGCACAGATACGCAGTATTTT.

Many counts were recorded for this clone. V gene TRBV19 combines with J gene TRBJ2-2; 9 nucleotides agree with TRBD1. The CDR3 spans 17 residues. V was clipped by 2 bases and J by 5 bases; unmatched bases: 9. Per germline, CDR1 LNHDA and CDR2 SQIVND (reference sequence). The CDR3 coding sequence is TGTGCCAGTAGTATAATCGGACAGGGGTTGGAGACCGGGGAGCTGTTTTTT. It yields the protein CASSIIGQGLETGELFF.

This rearrangement joins TRBV25-1 to TRBJ2-3; 7 positions match TRBD2. The CDR3 extends over 15 amino acids. V lost 1 base, J lost 3 bases, and 4 bases stayed unmatched. Germline values: CDR1 MGHDK, CDR2 SYGVNS. CDR3 DNA: TGTGCCAGCAGTGAATTCAAGGGAGGGACAGATACGCAGTATTTT. As protein: CASSEFKGGTDTQYF.

A note on this clone: The junction shows a germline mismatch at one end, possibly a read error. Other DNA sequences within the sample encode an identical CDR3. This sequence joins TRBV10-3 and TRBJ1-4, with 7 bases matching TRBD1. CDR1 is ENHRY, CDR2 SYGVKD, per germline. The CDR3 contains 14 residues. Here the CDR3 reads CAISLDRNNEKLFF. The CDR3 coding sequence is TGTGCCATCAGTTTGGACAGGAATAATGAAAAACTGTTCTTT.

This clone occurred many times. The chain joins TRBV5-1 to TRBJ1-1; D call uncertain. Per germline, CDR1 SGHRS and CDR2 YFSETQ. V was cut by 0 bases and J by 6 bases, with 9 bases left in between. CDR3 length equals 13 residues. The CDR3 coding sequence is TGCGCCAGCAGCTTGGCCGTGGGTTCTGAAGCTTTCTTT. As protein: CASSLAVGSEAFF.